This is a list of T cell receptor beta chains from one sample in a study of blood T cell repertoires in COVID-19. Clones were read by immunoSEQ multiplex PCR, and TCRdb kept only the in-frame ones, dropping some. The profile shows around 300,000 clones, roughly 90% of them singletons. Source material: peripheral blood. Receptors originate from a woman between 50 and 59 years old with active or convalescent COVID-19. Both conserved end residues are part of each CDR3. Fields, in order: J gene, D gene, V gene, clone size, CDR3 DNA, CDR3 protein. A D gene is named only where the DNA matches it firmly. Clone size appears in some rows only: once, few, many, or a class for an expanded clone.

TRBJ1-1	TRBD1	TRBV19	-	TGTGCCAGTAACATTCCGAGACAGGGAACCTCTGAAGCTTTCTTT	CASNIPRQGTSEAFF
TRBJ1-3	-	TRBV15	-	TGTGCCACCAACGGGGGGAGCTCTGGAAACACCATATATTTT	CATNGGSSGNTIYF
TRBJ2-1	-	TRBV5-1	-	TGCGCCAGCAGCTTGGACACGGGGGCCTACAATGAGCAGTTCTTC	CASSLDTGAYNEQFF
TRBJ1-2	TRBD1	TRBV29-1	once	TGCAGCGTACCCCCGGGACAGGGGTCGGGAGACTATGGCTACACCTTC	CSVPPGQGSGDYGYTF
TRBJ2-7	-	TRBV30	-	TGTGCCTGGAGATGGGGGGACAGAACACACGAGCAGTACTTC	CAWRWGDRTHEQYF
TRBJ2-7	-	TRBV11-2	-	TGTGCCAGCAGCTTAGGAGGGCAGATCTACGAGCAGTACTTC	CASSLGGQIYEQYF
TRBJ2-2	-	TRBV5-1	-	TGCGCCAGCAGCTTGGGCGGGAACACCGGGGAGCTGTTTTTT	CASSLGGNTGELFF
TRBJ2-7	-	TRBV6-2/TRBV6-3	-	TGTGCCAGCAGTTACGCCCAGGGGATCCCCTACGAGCAGTACTTC	CASSYAQGIPYEQYF
TRBJ1-2	-	TRBV25-1	-	TGTGCCAGCAGACAGGGTGATGGCTACACCTTC	CASRQGDGYTF
TRBJ2-3	-	TRBV5-4	-	TGTGCCAGCAGCTTTGGAGGGAGCGACGTCACAGATACGCAGTATTTT	CASSFGGSDVTDTQYF
TRBJ2-7	TRBD2	TRBV7-2	-	TGTGCCAGCAGCTTTAAAGGGGAGGGCCCCTACGAGCAGTACTTC	CASSFKGEGPYEQYF
TRBJ2-7	TRBD1	TRBV7-2	-	TGTGCCAGCAGCTCCGGGACAGGGACTTACTACGAGCAGTACTTC	CASSSGTGTYYEQYF
TRBJ2-7	-	TRBV3-1/TRBV3-2	-	TGTGCCAGCAGCCAAGCGCCAGGCCCTGCCTACGAGCAGTACTTC	CASSQAPGPAYEQYF
TRBJ1-1	-	TRBV30	-	TGTGCCTGGGGAAATGTGAGGACTGAAGCTTTCTTT	CAWGNVRTEAFF
TRBJ2-7	TRBD2	TRBV4-2	-	TGTGCCAGCAGCAGGTCCCTCACTAGCGGGAGATACGAGCAGTACTTC	CASSRSLTSGRYEQYF
TRBJ2-7	TRBD1	TRBV4-3	-	TGCGCCAGCAGCCAAGAACAGGGGGGTGAGCAGTACTTC	CASSQEQGGEQYF
TRBJ2-1	-	TRBV7-3	-	TGTGCCAGCAGCTTAGGGACTTTGGGTGAGCAGTTCTTC	CASSLGTLGEQFF
TRBJ2-3	TRBD1	TRBV29-1	-	TGCAGCGTTGATGGTAGGTCGGGACAGGGGACCACCAGCCTCACAGATACGCAGTATTTT	CSVDGRSGQGTTSLTDTQYF
TRBJ1-1	-	TRBV28	-	TGTGCCAGCAGTCCTGGAACAGGATGGGACACTGAAGCTTTCTTT	CASSPGTGWDTEAFF
TRBJ1-3	TRBD1	TRBV19	once	TGTGCCAGTACCTCCCGGGACAGGGGGACTGGAGACGGAAACACCATATATTTT	CASTSRDRGTGDGNTIYF
TRBJ1-2	TRBD1	TRBV2	-	TGTGCCAGCAGTCTAAGCGACAGGGGAAGCTATGGCTACACCTTC	CASSLSDRGSYGYTF
TRBJ1-3	-	TRBV21-1	few	TGTGCCAGCAGCAAAGTGGGCAGCTCTGGAAACACCATATATTTT	CASSKVGSSGNTIYF
TRBJ1-2	TRBD1	TRBV10-3	-	TGTGCCATCAGTGACCTACCGGGACAGGGTAAGGGCTACACCTTC	CAISDLPGQGKGYTF
TRBJ2-7	TRBD1	TRBV12-3/TRBV12-4	-	TGTGCCAGATCTCGACAGGGTGGAAGGGAGCAGTACTTC	CARSRQGGREQYF
TRBJ2-2	TRBD1	TRBV5-1	-	TGCGCCAGCAGCTTGCCCGGGACAGGGGCGACCGGGGAGCTGTTTTTT	CASSLPGTGATGELFF
TRBJ1-5	-	TRBV2	once	TGTGCCAGCAACACAGATAGCAATCAGCCCCAGCATTTT	CASNTDSNQPQHF
TRBJ2-7	-	TRBV9	few	TGTGCCAGCAGCGTAGCGGCAGGGGTTGCCTACGAGCAGTACTTC	CASSVAAGVAYEQYF
TRBJ2-7	TRBD2	TRBV5-1	-	TGCGCCAGCAGCTTCAGCGGGGGGCACCTCTACGAGCAGTACTTC	CASSFSGGHLYEQYF
TRBJ2-3	-	TRBV7-3	-	TGTGCCAGCAGCTTACAGGGCAGGGACACAGATACGCAGTATTTT	CASSLQGRDTDTQYF
TRBJ1-2	-	TRBV20-1	-	TGCAGTCCTCGGCGGGACTATGGCTACACCTTC	CSPRRDYGYTF
TRBJ1-6	TRBD1	TRBV27	-	TGTGCCAGCAGGGGACAGCAAGATTCACCCCTCCACTTT	CASRGQQDSPLHF
TRBJ1-5	-	TRBV6-4	-	TGTGCCAGCAGTGTACGGGGTGATCAGCCCCAGCATTTT	CASSVRGDQPQHF
TRBJ2-7	TRBD1	TRBV6-1	-	TGTGCCAGCAGTGAAGTGGGCGGGACAGGGGCAGTCGAGCAGTACTTC	CASSEVGGTGAVEQYF
TRBJ2-3	-	TRBV14	-	TGTGCCAGCAGCCAAGGAGGCACAGATACGCAGTATTTT	CASSQGGTDTQYF
TRBJ1-1	-	TRBV5-4	-	TGTGCCAGCAGCTTGTCCGGGATAACGAACACTGAAGCTTTCTTT	CASSLSGITNTEAFF
TRBJ2-2	TRBD1	TRBV24-1	-	TGTGCCACCAGTTCGGGACAGCTCACCGGGGAGCTGTTTTTT	CATSSGQLTGELFF
TRBJ1-2	-	TRBV6-5	-	TGTGCCAGCAGTTACTTACCAGCTAACTATGGCTACACCTTC	CASSYLPANYGYTF
TRBJ1-1	-	TRBV6-2/TRBV6-3	-	TGTGCCAGCAGTCCCGAGGGTCGCGGAGCTTTCTTT	CASSPEGRGAFF
TRBJ2-7	TRBD2	TRBV28	-	TGTGCCAGCAGTTCACTCCGGGGGGGCTTCTACGAGCAGTACTTC	CASSSLRGGFYEQYF
TRBJ2-4	TRBD1	TRBV11-3	-	TGTGCCAGCAGCCCCGGAGGGGCAGGGGGCGACATTCAGTACTTC	CASSPGGAGGDIQYF
TRBJ1-5	-	TRBV7-8	-	TGTGCCAGCAGCTTAGGGGCAGGAGGTCAGCCCCAGCATTTT	CASSLGAGGQPQHF
TRBJ1-5	TRBD1	TRBV6-6	few	TGTGCCAGCGGGACAGCTAATCAGCCCCAGCATTTT	CASGTANQPQHF